The 32 T cell receptor beta chains given below trace back to one sample, sequenced in a study of cytomegalovirus exposure and HLA in healthy donors. PCR primers comprised 60 Vbeta and 13 Jbeta primers. The repertoire was sequenced with immunoSEQ multiplex PCR; TCRdb's copy has only in-frame clones and lacks some. The sample contains 120,000 or so clones, around 76% of which appear only once. Sequencing used PBMCs. These receptors were collected from a man in his sixties in good health and CMV-seropositive.

The chain employs TRBV5-1 and TRBJ2-2; a possible D gene is TRBD1 (6 bases). Germline V gives CDR1 SGHRS, CDR2 YFSETQ. This CDR3 contains 16 residues. V gave up 1 base and J gave up 5 bases, with 15 bases separating them. CDR3 sequence reads: CASSLTAQGVTGELFF. The CDR3 region has the DNA TGCGCCAGCAGCTTGACCGCACAGGGAGTGACCGGGGAGCTGTTTTTT.

The V call is TRBV5-1, the J call TRBJ2-7; the D gene is possibly TRBD2 (5 bases). The CDR3 runs to 14 residues. CDR1 SGHRS and CDR2 YFSETQ come from the germline V gene. The V end was cut by 0 bases, the J end by 3 bases, with 10 bases between. The CDR3, as DNA: TGCGCCAGCAGCTTGGCCGAAGGGAGCTACGAGCAGTACTTC. Its translation is CASSLAEGSYEQYF.

V and J are TRBV7-6 and TRBJ1-6, with D possibly being TRBD1 (6 bases). Trimming stripped 1 base from V and 7 bases from J, with 17 bases between. The V gene's germline CDR1 is SGHVS and CDR2 FNYEAQ. The CDR3 is 17 amino acids. DNA for the CDR3: TGTGCCAGCAGCTTAGACGTTGGTAGGACAGCCAATTCACCCCTCCACTTT. Encoded protein: CASSLDVGRTANSPLHF.

The chain joins TRBV10-1 to TRBJ1-2; 7 bases match TRBD1. CDR1 is WNHNN, CDR2 SYGVQD, per germline (reference sequence). V shed 3 bases, J shed 7 bases, and the junction held 5 bases outside the gene matches. The CDR3 loop spans 13 amino acids. The CDR3 nucleotides read TGCGCCAGCAGTGACAGGGGGTATGGTGGCTACACCTTC. Protein sequence: CASSDRGYGGYTF.

Here the CDR3 reads CASSLTSGRQETQYF. The CDR3, as DNA: TGTGCCAGCAGCTTAACTAGCGGGCGCCAAGAGACCCAGTACTTC. The rearrangement uses TRBV7-3 and TRBJ2-5; 7 positions match TRBD2. The CDR3 length is 15 residues. Germline trimming cut 0 bases from V and 1 base from J; bases unmatched to any gene: 2. CDR1 SGHTA and CDR2 FQGTGA come from the germline V gene.

This clone has just a few counts. The chain employs TRBV23-1 and TRBJ1-1, with TRBD1 as a possible D gene (5 bases). TRBV23-1 is marked as an open reading frame, function uncertain. Trimming took 4 bases from V and 4 from J, leaving 19 bases between them. This CDR3 is built from 16 residues. CDR3 in amino acids: CASSPQTNQGGTEAFF. The CDR3 nucleotides read TGCGCCAGCAGTCCGCAAACGAACCAGGGAGGCACTGAAGCTTTCTTT.

This chain links TRBV5-1 with TRBJ1-1; 8 bases are a match to TRBD1. The V and J ends lost 4 bases and 1 base, in that order; junction bases with no gene match: 6. This CDR3 is built from 15 residues. The germline gives CDR1 SGHRS, CDR2 YFSETQ. CDR3 in DNA: TGCGCCAGCAGCCCTGGACAGGGAACGAACACTGAAGCTTTCTTT. Its translation: CASSPGQGTNTEAFF.

V is TRBV18 and J is TRBJ1-5; 8 nucleotides align to TRBD1. Germline assignment: CDR1 KGHSH and CDR2 LQKENI. The CDR3 sequence is 18 residues long. With 6 bases clipped from V and 0 bases from J, the junction kept 13 bases outside the gene matches. As DNA, the CDR3 is TGTGCCAGCTCGCGACCGGGACAGGTAGGTTTTAGCAATCAGCCCCAGCATTTT. Translation gives CASSRPGQVGFSNQPQHF.

The chain combines TRBV6-5 with TRBJ1-2; D remains ambiguous. The V and J ends lost 1 base and 4 bases respectively, with 10 bases between them. Germline CDR1 is MNHEY and CDR2 is SVGAGI. This CDR3 region has 14 residues. The CDR3 DNA sequence: TGTGCCAGCAGTTACTACGAAACGGGCTATGGCTACACCTTC. Protein: CASSYYETGYGYTF.

This clone showed up just a few times. In nucleotides, the CDR3 is TGTGCCAGCAGTACAGGGTATAGCAATCAGCCCCAGCATTTT. Amino acids: CASSTGYSNQPQHF. The V gene is TRBV7-9, the J gene TRBJ1-5, with D possibly TRBD1 on 6 matching bases. Germline assignment: CDR1 SEHNR and CDR2 FQNEAQ (reference sequence). The V and J ends lost 6 bases and 0 bases respectively, with 9 bases between them. The CDR3 runs to 14 residues.

This clone was counted only a few times. V is TRBV6-1 and J is TRBJ1-1; D uncertain. V was shortened by 10 bases and J by 3 bases, with 15 bases between the two germline ends. Germline V CDR1 and CDR2: MNHNS, SASEGT. This CDR3 region has 13 residues. The CDR3 DNA follows: TGTGCCACCTATAATCGGGTATACACTGAAGCTTTCTTT. Translating it yields CATYNRVYTEAFF.

J is TRBJ1-2 and V is TRBV5-6, with TRBD1 identical over 10 bases. This CDR3 contains 14 residues. The V segment lost 2 bases and the J segment 5 bases; nucleotides outside the gene matches: 3. The germline V gene encodes CDR1 SGHDT and CDR2 YYEEEE. The CDR3 nucleotides are TGTGCCAGCAGCTTCTGGGGACAGGGGTATGGCTACACCTTC. Protein: CASSFWGQGYGYTF.

This clone appeared a few times. This chain uses TRBV2 with TRBJ2-3; 7 bases agree with TRBD1. The CDR3 consists of 16 residues. Germline lookup yields CDR1 SNHLY and CDR2 FYNNEI. V trimming: 7 bases; J trimming: 1 base; junction bases outside the gene matches: 11. The CDR3 DNA is TGTGCCAGCACCCCCGAGAGGGGGCCGGGCACAGATACGCAGTATTTT. Encoded protein: CASTPERGPGTDTQYF.

V and J are TRBV7-6 and TRBJ1-1; 7 bases align to TRBD1. The CDR3 totals 15 residues. J gave up 0 bases and V 2 bases, and 3 bases lay outside the gene matches. Per the germline V gene, CDR1 is SGHVS and CDR2 is FNYEAQ. The CDR3 region is CASSLTGDMNTEAFF. CDR3 DNA sequence: TGTGCCAGCAGCTTAACAGGGGACATGAACACTGAAGCTTTCTTT.

The CDR3 loop reads CASSDARFSGNTIYF. DNA of the CDR3: TGTGCCAGCAGTGACGCCAGGTTCTCTGGAAACACCATATATTTT. V is TRBV2 and J is TRBJ1-3; D is undetermined. The CDR3 contains 15 residues. Germline V gene data show CDR1 as SNHLY and CDR2 as FYNNEI. Trimming pared 3 bases from V and 0 bases from J, leaving 9 bases between.

This chain uses TRBV29-1 with TRBJ1-6; TRBD1 might be the D (5 bases). V gave up 0 bases and J gave up 7 bases, with 22 bases separating them. Germline V CDR1 and CDR2: SQVTM, ANQGSEA. This CDR3 is built from 18 residues. The CDR3 is CSVEDNREFWGWNSPLHF. In DNA form, the CDR3 reads TGCAGCGTTGAAGATAATCGCGAGTTTTGGGGCTGGAATTCACCCCTCCACTTT.

The chain carries TRBV7-8 and TRBJ1-6, with 7 bases fitting TRBD1. This CDR3 has 15 amino acids. With V trimmed by 6 bases and J by 6 bases, 8 bases remained unmatched. CDR1 is SGHVS, CDR2 FQNEAQ, per germline. The chain's CDR3 is CASRIPGQSNSPLHF. CDR3 nucleotides: TGTGCCAGCAGGATCCCGGGACAGAGTAATTCACCCCTCCACTTT.

The genes are TRBV5-1 and TRBJ1-2; TRBD1 agrees at 7 bases. Germline V gene lookup returns CDR1 SGHRS and CDR2 YFSETQ. The CDR3 is 14 amino acids. The V and J ends lost 4 bases and 4 bases, in that order; junction bases with no gene match: 7. The CDR3 sequence is CASSQGESLYGYTF. The DNA of the CDR3 is TGCGCCAGCAGCCAGGGGGAGAGTCTCTATGGCTACACCTTC.

The gene calls are TRBV7-2 and TRBJ2-7; a weak D match, TRBD1 (6 bases). This CDR3 contains 13 residues. Germline V gene data show CDR1 as SGHTA and CDR2 as FQGNSA. With 4 bases removed from V and 3 bases from J, the gap between germline ends came to 10 bases. The CDR3 here is CASSWDKYYEQYF. For the CDR3, the DNA is TGTGCCAGCAGCTGGGACAAGTACTACGAGCAGTACTTC.

The rearrangement links TRBV5-1 to TRBJ1-6, with D perhaps TRBD1 (5 bases). Germline-derived CDR1 and CDR2 are SGHRS and YFSETQ. V was pared by 1 base and J by 14 bases, with 13 bases between. The CDR3 contains 13 residues. The DNA for the CDR3 is TGCGCCAGCAGCTTGCGGTTGGGCAGGGCCCTCCACTTT. Amino acid sequence: CASSLRLGRALHF.

This clone has more than one count but fewer than ten. The CDR3 bases are TGTGCCAGCAGCCTTAGCGGGAGCACAGATACGCAGTATTTT. It specifies CASSLSGSTDTQYF. The chain uses TRBV7-9 and TRBJ2-3; 7 bases map to TRBD2. The V and J ends lost 5 bases and 0 bases, in that order; junction bases with no gene match: 2. The length of the CDR3 is 14 residues. Per the germline V gene, CDR1 is SEHNR and CDR2 is FQNEAQ (reference sequence).

V and J are TRBV2 and TRBJ1-5; no reliable D call. The CDR3 runs 15 residues. V was shortened by 2 bases and J by 5 bases, with 13 bases between the two germline ends. CDR1 SNHLY and CDR2 FYNNEI come from the germline V gene. This chain's CDR3 is CASSEQRDGYQPQHF. Here the CDR3 DNA reads TGTGCCAGCAGTGAACAACGGGATGGATATCAGCCCCAGCATTTT.

The genes are TRBV29-1 and TRBJ2-5, with no clear D. This CDR3 comprises 13 residues. Deletions cut 4 bases from V and 5 bases from J, with 14 bases between. Germline V gene sequence: CDR1 SQVTM, CDR2 ANQGSEA. The chain's CDR3 is CSVASSGLETQYF. The CDR3 DNA reads TGCAGCGTTGCCAGTTCGGGTCTGGAGACCCAGTACTTC.

The V gene is TRBV28, the J gene TRBJ1-6, with D possibly TRBD1 on 5 matching bases. The V gene lost 5 bases and the J gene lost 9 bases, with 14 bases spanning the gap. The CDR3 length is 14 residues. The germline gives CDR1 MDHEN, CDR2 SYDVKM. DNA for the CDR3: TGTGCCAGCAGTCCCGGGACCGGGGGTTCACCCCTCCACTTT. Its protein is CASSPGTGGSPLHF.

This clone came up a few times. This chain uses TRBV13 with TRBJ1-2; D call uncertain. The CDR3 spans 13 residues. Trimming stripped 6 bases from V and 4 bases from J, with 12 bases between. Germline V gives CDR1 PRHDT, CDR2 FYEKMQ (reference sequence). The CDR3 reads CASSGPVVYGYTF. In DNA, the CDR3 is TGTGCCAGCAGTGGCCCCGTGGTCTATGGCTACACCTTC.

CDR3 DNA sequence: TGTGCCAGTAGTATCCCCGACAGGGGAGTTCTATCTCAGCCCCAGCATTTT. This encodes CASSIPDRGVLSQPQHF. The chain employs TRBV19 and TRBJ1-5; 8 nucleotides align to TRBD1. The CDR3 has 17 amino acids. V shed 3 bases and J 6 bases; nucleotides not matched to a gene: 13. Germline V lookup: CDR1 LNHDA, CDR2 SQIVND (reference sequence).

This clone was counted a single time. This chain connects TRBV7-8 to TRBJ2-3, with D perhaps TRBD2 (5 bases). The CDR3 runs to 13 residues. Looked up from germline, CDR1 is SGHVS and CDR2 is FQNEAQ. Trimming removed 5 bases from V and 4 bases from J, with 10 bases in between. CDR3 sequence reads: CASSKGAPDTQYF. Here the CDR3 DNA reads TGTGCCAGCAGCAAGGGAGCCCCAGATACGCAGTATTTT.

The rearrangement links TRBV13 to TRBJ2-5; 9 nucleotides match TRBD1. The DNA end favors TRBJ2-7, so the J call may be wrong. The germline CDR1 and CDR2 sequences are PRHDT and FYEKMQ (reference sequence). The CDR3 sequence is 16 residues long. Here the CDR3 reads CASSLGGQGSSYEQYF. The CDR3 DNA follows: TGTGCCAGCAGCTTAGGGGGACAGGGAAGCTCCTACGAGCAGTACTTC.

The V and J genes are TRBV9 and TRBJ2-3; D possibly corresponds to TRBD2 (6 bases). CDR1 is SGDLS, CDR2 YYNGEE, per germline. Deletions cut 4 bases from V and 0 bases from J, with 9 bases between. The CDR3 runs to 14 residues. CDR3: CASSQGLSTDTQYF. CDR3 sequence (DNA): TGTGCCAGCAGCCAGGGACTGAGCACAGATACGCAGTATTTT.

The chain uses TRBV21-1 and TRBJ2-2; the D call in the table, TRBD1, was not verified against the DNA. TRBV21-1 is a recognized pseudogene. CDR3 length equals 17 residues. CDR3 DNA sequence: TGTGCCAGCAGCAAAGAGGGCGGCTCCAGGGGTACCGGGGAGCTGTTTTTT. It encodes CASSKEGGSRGTGELFF.

This clone has only a few counts. This chain uses TRBV7-8 with TRBJ1-5, with TRBD1 matching 7 bases. The ends lost 3 bases at V and 5 bases at J; junction bases unmatched: 7. Germline assignment: CDR1 SGHVS and CDR2 FQNEAQ. This CDR3 has 15 residues. CDR3 loop: CASSLSTGLDQPQHF. The CDR3 nucleotides are TGTGCCAGCAGCTTGTCGACAGGGCTGGATCAGCCCCAGCATTTT.

The chain couples TRBV7-8 to TRBJ2-5; 7 bases align to TRBD2. V lost 3 bases and J lost 5; bases outside the gene matches: 6. CDR1 and CDR2 from the germline V gene are SGHVS and FQNEAQ. The CDR3 contains 14 residues. The CDR3 nucleotides read TGTGCCAGCAGCTTCACCGGACTAGACGAGACCCAGTACTTC. Translated: CASSFTGLDETQYF.